This TCR beta chain is drawn from a study of blood T cell repertoires in COVID-19. Study overall: Donors in the United States, Italy and Spain gave samples during acute or convalescent COVID-19. T cells, B-cell-depleted T cells, or PBMCs provided the cDNA or gDNA that served as material.

Recruited during active infection, patients (from Seattle) were subsequently followed longitudinally. Trimming took off 5 bases at V and 0 bases at J, with 12 bases between the two ends. Germline V lookup: CDR1 SGDLS, CDR2 YYNGEE. CDR3 length equals 15 residues. Repertoires were generated with immunoSEQ multiplex PCR, while TCRdb's copy carries only in-frame clones and drops some. Of approximately 150,000 clones listed, about four fifths are singletons. The chain uses TRBV9 and TRBJ1-3; no reliable D call. This clonotype originated in an older woman with COVID-19, enrolled during active disease. Sequencing was done on a sample of peripheral blood. CDR3 nucleotide sequence: TGTGCCAGCAGTGCAGCGATTAGCTCTGGAAACACCATATATTTT. The encoded protein is CASSAAISSGNTIYF.